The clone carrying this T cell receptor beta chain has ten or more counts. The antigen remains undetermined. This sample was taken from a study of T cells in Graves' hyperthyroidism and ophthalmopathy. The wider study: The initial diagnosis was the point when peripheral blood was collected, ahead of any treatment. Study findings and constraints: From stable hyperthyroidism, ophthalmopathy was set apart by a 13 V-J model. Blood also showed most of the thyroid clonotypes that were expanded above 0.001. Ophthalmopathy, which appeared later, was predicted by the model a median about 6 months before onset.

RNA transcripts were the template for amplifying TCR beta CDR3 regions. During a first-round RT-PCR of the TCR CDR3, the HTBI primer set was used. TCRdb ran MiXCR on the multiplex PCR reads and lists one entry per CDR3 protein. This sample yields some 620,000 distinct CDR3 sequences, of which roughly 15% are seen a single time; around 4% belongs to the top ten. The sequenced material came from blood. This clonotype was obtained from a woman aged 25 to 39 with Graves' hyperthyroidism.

CDR3 in DNA: TGTGCCAGCAGCTTAACGGGACAGGGGCTTATAGGCTCCTACGAGCAGTACTTC. Its protein product is CASSLTGQGLIGSYEQYF. The gene calls are TRBV7-2 and TRBJ2-7; 10 bases map to TRBD1. Germline lookup yields CDR1 SGHTA and CDR2 FQGNSA. The CDR3 is 18 amino acids. V lost 2 bases, J lost 0 bases, and 10 bases stayed unmatched. Full variable domain (outside the CDR3, taken from reference TRBV7-2 and TRBJ2-7): GAGVSQSPSNKVTEKGKDVELRCDPISGHTALYWYRQSLGQGLEFLIYFQGNSAPDKSGLPSDRFSAERTGGSVSTLTIQRTQQEDSAVYLCASSLTGQGLIGSYEQYFGPGTRLTVT.